Below, one TCR beta chain is given with its context. Its antigen remains unidentified. This record comes from a study of blood T cells in healthy people across ages. Regarding the study as a whole: Diversity of TCR beta correlated strongly with naive T cell percentage.

A sample-barcoded 5' primer and a J-beta primer mix were used in a second PCR of roughly 7 to 12 cycles. A 12-random-nucleotide template-switch adaptor tagged each cDNA molecule. All samples yielded 3 million or more CDR3-containing paired-end reads. Using its own MiXCR run on the 5' RACE reads, TCRdb lists one record per CDR3 protein. The sample contains about 730,000 distinct CDR3 sequences, roughly 47% of which appear only once. The CDR3 loop spans 14 amino acids. Looked up from germline, CDR1 is SQVTM and CDR2 is ANQGSEA. Trimming pared 4 bases from V and 3 bases from J, leaving 12 bases between. Sequencing was performed on blood. This TCR was recovered from a woman between 55 and 75 years old in good health. The chain recombines TRBV29-1 with TRBJ2-2, with D perhaps matching TRBD2 (5 bases). CDR3 DNA sequence: TGCAGCGTTGGAGGGAACTTTCACACCGGGGAGCTGTTTTTT. Translated, it gives CSVGGNFHTGELFF.